What follows are 11 T cell receptor beta chains derived from one specimen sequenced in a study of cytomegalovirus exposure and HLA in healthy donors. This PCR relied on a set of 60 Vbeta primers and 13 Jbeta primers. TCRdb's copy holds only in-frame clones and misses some; the assay was immunoSEQ multiplex PCR. The table shows about 140,000 clones, with around 73% occurring only once. Input material: PBMCs. Receptors were obtained from a female donor in good health and CMV-seronegative.

This rearrangement joins TRBV7-9 to TRBJ2-5, with TRBD1 identical over 7 bases. Germline lookup yields CDR1 SEHNR and CDR2 FQNEAQ (reference sequence). With V trimmed by 1 base and J by 4 bases, 3 bases remained unmatched. The CDR3 has 14 amino acids. The DNA for the CDR3 is TGTGCCAGCAGCTTAGGGGGACAGCGAGAGACCCAGTACTTC. Its translation: CASSLGGQRETQYF.

V usage is TRBV28 and J usage is TRBJ2-7; TRBD2 aligns across 10 bases. V lost 2 bases to trimming and J lost 2 bases; unmatched junction nucleotides: 0. CDR1 MDHEN and CDR2 SYDVKM come from the germline V gene. The CDR3 spans 14 residues. The CDR3 loop reads CASSLSGRAYEQYF. CDR3 DNA sequence: TGTGCCAGCAGTTTAAGCGGGAGGGCCTACGAGCAGTACTTC.

This chain connects TRBV1 to TRBJ1-2; TRBD1 is the table's D call, not checked against the DNA. TRBV1 is noted as a pseudogene. The CDR3 contains 15 residues. As DNA, the CDR3 is TGCACCAGCAGCCTCCCTATGTACAGGGGGGGAGGCTACACCTTC. This encodes CTSSLPMYRGGGYTF.

This clone has more than one count but fewer than ten. This rearrangement joins TRBV18 to TRBJ2-1; TRBD2 matches 13 bases. Germline lookup yields CDR1 KGHSH and CDR2 LQKENI. V was clipped by 3 bases and J by 9 bases; unmatched bases: 5. The CDR3 sequence is 15 residues long. The CDR3 protein is CASSPAGLAGSEQFF. DNA for the CDR3: TGTGCCAGCTCACCCGCGGGACTAGCGGGAAGTGAGCAGTTCTTC.

CDR3 bases: TGTGCCAACACTGTTACAGGGCTGGGGAACACTGAAGCTTTCTTT. Protein sequence: CANTVTGLGNTEAFF. The chain joins TRBV27 to TRBJ1-1; perhaps TRBD1 as D (6 bases). V lost 10 bases to trimming and J lost 1 base, with 19 bases between them. The germline gives CDR1 MNHEY, CDR2 SMNVEV (reference sequence). The CDR3 is 15 residues long.

In its sample, this clone was seen a few times. CDR3 nucleotides: TGTGCCAGCAGCTTAGCAAACTTCGGGGAGCAGTACTTC. This codes for CASSLANFGEQYF. V usage is TRBV11-2 and J usage is TRBJ2-7; D call uncertain. Germline values: CDR1 SGHAT, CDR2 FQNNGV. V dropped 1 base and J dropped 7 bases, with 11 bases sitting between them. This CDR3 region has 13 residues.

The chain has TRBV7-6 and TRBJ1-2; 7 positions match TRBD1. CDR1 is SGHVS and CDR2 is FNYEAQ in the germline V gene. There are 18 residues in the CDR3. Unmatched junction bases numbered 14, after V lost 4 bases and J lost 0 bases. CDR3 loop: CASSSHRGRHIANYGYTF. The CDR3 region has the DNA TGTGCCAGCAGCTCTCACAGGGGCCGGCATATAGCTAACTATGGCTACACCTTC.

The CDR3 region is CASSLRSGEAFF. CDR3 DNA sequence: TGTGCCAGCAGCTTAAGGTCGGGTGAAGCTTTCTTT. This chain links TRBV7-3 with TRBJ1-1; no definite D call. From germline, CDR1 is SGHTA and CDR2 FQGTGA. V gave up 1 base and J gave up 7 bases, with 7 bases separating them. The CDR3 has 12 amino acids. Full variable domain (missing parts from reference TRBV7-3 and TRBJ1-1): GAGVSQTPSNKVTEKGKYVELRCDPISGHTALYWYRQSLGQGPEFLIYFQGTGAADDSGLPNDRFFAVRPEGSVSTLKIQRTERGDSAVYLCASSLRSGEAFFGQGTRLTVV.

The chain combines TRBV9 with TRBJ1-2; the D gene is possibly TRBD1 (6 bases). Trimming cost V 4 bases and J 8 bases, with 21 bases left between them. The germline V gene encodes CDR1 SGDLS and CDR2 YYNGEE. The CDR3 length is 15 residues. The CDR3 is CASSPTSRGPEGYTF. CDR3 DNA: TGTGCCAGCAGCCCGACGAGCAGGGGCCCGGAAGGCTACACCTTC.

V usage is TRBV10-2 and J usage is TRBJ1-1, with a tentative D call TRBD1 (5 bases). V was trimmed by 3 bases and J by 1 base, leaving 9 bases between them. This CDR3 region has 14 residues. The germline V gene encodes CDR1 WSHSY and CDR2 SAAADI. The CDR3 here is CASSDRQSNTEAFF. In DNA form, the CDR3 reads TGCGCCAGCAGTGATCGACAGTCGAACACTGAAGCTTTCTTT.

V usage is TRBV6-1 and J usage is TRBJ1-5; D remains unclear. Trimming left V 8 bases short and J 0 bases short, with 11 bases between. CDR1 and CDR2 (germline): MNHNS, SASEGT. The length of the CDR3 is 14 residues. The CDR3 region is CASRRVDSNQPQHF. CDR3 nucleotides: TGTGCCAGCCGGAGAGTTGATAGCAATCAGCCCCAGCATTTT.